One T cell receptor (beta chain) is described in this entry. The data belong to a study of blood T cell repertoires in COVID-19. Study overall: Whether acute or convalescent, the COVID-19 samples came from the United States, Italy and Spain. Sources were T cells, B-cell-depleted T cells, or PBMCs; the material itself was cDNA or gDNA.

Authors' data handling: Reference gene primer amplification in the assay estimated nucleated cell counts. Data came from immunoSEQ multiplex PCR; TCRdb stores just in-frame clones and leaves some out. V and J calls and clone size are as listed in that table; D and trimming were resolved from the DNA. The profile shows 60,000 to 75,000 clones, approximately 87% of them singletons. The TCR originated in a human donor in a cohort sampled during active COVID-19. Sequences were obtained from peripheral blood.

The CDR3 DNA sequence: TGTGCCAGCAGCGTGGTAGCCTCGAGCGGGGGAGGCTACACCTTC. Translated, it gives CASSVVASSGGGYTF. The chain couples TRBV9 to TRBJ1-2; tentatively, D is TRBD1 (5 bases). This CDR3 region has 15 residues. V lost 2 bases, J lost 8 bases, and 19 bases lay in between. CDR1 and CDR2 from the germline V gene are SGDLS and YYNGEE.